One sample yielded the 24 T cell receptor beta chains listed below, sequenced in a study of T cells expressing NK-cell markers. TCRdb re-called the 5' RACE reads and gives one entry per CDR3 protein, without DNA. This repertoire includes approximately 460,000 distinct CDR3 sequences. The specimen sequenced was blood T cells: a sorted CD56 or NKG2C T cell subset, CD4+ or CD8+ T cells, or bulk PBMC T cells (not recorded which). These receptors all stem from a woman between 18 and 75 years old in good health.

The rearrangement links TRBV10-3 to TRBJ2-5. The germline V gene has CDR1 ENHRY and CDR2 SYGVKD. This CDR3 region has 12 residues. CDR3 loop: CAISEGGETQYF.

The gene calls are TRBV11-2 and TRBJ2-1; lacking DNA, the TRBD2 call made by TCRdb goes unchecked. This CDR3 comprises 18 residues. CDR1 and CDR2 from the germline V gene are SGHAT and FQNNGV. CDR3 loop: CASSLPTLAGRSYNEQFF. Together with reference TRBV11-2 and TRBJ2-1, the CDR3 gives the full variable domain: EAGVAQSPRYKIIEKRQSVAFWCNPISGHATLYWYQQILGQGPKLLIQFQNNGVVDDSQLPKDRFSAERLKGVDSTLKIQPAKLEDSAVYLCASSLPTLAGRSYNEQFFGPGTRLTVL.

The J gene is TRBJ1-6, the V gene TRBV12-3 or TRBV12-4; TCRdb's D call, TRBD1, is unchecked because there is no DNA. This CDR3 is built from 15 residues. This CDR3 reads CASSSQRTGSSPLHF.

The rearrangement links TRBV5-1 to TRBJ2-1; TCRdb picks TRBD2, but there is no DNA to check that call. The CDR3 spans 15 residues. Germline V lookup: CDR1 SGHRS, CDR2 YFSETQ. CDR3: CASSPTGLDYNEQFF.

The V gene is TRBV20-1, the J gene TRBJ2-7; TCRdb lists TRBD1, though no DNA is available to test this call. The CDR3 sequence is 13 residues long. The germline V gene has CDR1 DFQATT and CDR2 SNEGSKA (reference sequence). CDR3: CSATGTDPYEQYF.

This rearrangement joins TRBV12-3 or TRBV12-4 to TRBJ2-1; absent DNA, TCRdb's TRBD2 call cannot be checked. There are 13 residues in the CDR3. CDR3 residues: CASSFPREDEQFF.

The gene calls are TRBV9 and TRBJ2-2; TCRdb designates TRBD1, a call that cannot be tested without DNA. The CDR3 runs to 13 residues. Germline V lookup: CDR1 SGDLS, CDR2 YYNGEE. CDR3 protein: CASSVQGTGELFF.

The V call is TRBV12-3 or TRBV12-4, the J call TRBJ1-5; TCRdb reports TRBD1, a call that lacks DNA to check it against. The CDR3 has 15 amino acids. The CDR3 protein is CASSLQGTTNQPQHF.

The V gene is TRBV6-1, the J gene TRBJ2-1. The CDR3 runs to 15 residues. Germline V gene sequence: CDR1 MNHNS, CDR2 SASEGT. CDR3 sequence reads: CASSDIAEIYNEQFF.

CDR3 region: CASSYGVSISTDTQYF. The chain employs TRBV6-2 or TRBV6-3 and TRBJ2-3. This CDR3 region has 16 residues. Germline loops: CDR1 MNHEY, CDR2 SVGEGT.

The J gene is TRBJ2-1, the V gene TRBV9; TCRdb returns TRBD2, unconfirmable since there is no DNA. CDR1 and CDR2 from the germline V gene are SGDLS and YYNGEE. The CDR3 loop spans 15 amino acids. The chain's CDR3 is CASTSGTSGPNEQFF.

The chain combines TRBV12-3 or TRBV12-4 with TRBJ2-7; TCRdb's assignment of TRBD1 cannot be checked, as there is no DNA. The CDR3 length is 14 residues. This CDR3 is CASTRDRGFREQYF.

The chain links TRBV24-1 to TRBJ1-2; TCRdb's assignment of TRBD1 cannot be checked, as there is no DNA. The CDR3 is 13 amino acids. Germline assignment: CDR1 KGHDR and CDR2 SFDVKD. CDR3 sequence reads: CATLIQGHYGYTF.

The gene calls are TRBV5-1 and TRBJ2-3; with no DNA, the TCRdb D assignment of TRBD1 cannot be verified. The CDR3 runs to 13 residues. Germline lookup yields CDR1 SGHRS and CDR2 YFSETQ. This chain's CDR3 is CASMIPGTDTQYF.

The genes are TRBV28 and TRBJ2-7. Per the germline V gene, CDR1 is MDHEN and CDR2 is SYDVKM. The CDR3 has 15 amino acids. The CDR3 sequence is CASSPEQPSSYEQYF.

This chain joins TRBV6-5 and TRBJ2-7; there is no DNA to check the TCRdb D call of TRBD1. The CDR3 extends over 16 amino acids. Germline lookup yields CDR1 MNHEY and CDR2 SVGAGI. CDR3: CASSYSPGQRKSEQYF.

V is TRBV29-1 and J is TRBJ1-1. Per the germline V gene, CDR1 is SQVTM and CDR2 is ANQGSEA. CDR3 size: 14 residues. The CDR3 is CSVIAGTANTEAFF.

This chain links TRBV7-3 with TRBJ2-5; TCRdb designates TRBD2, a call that cannot be tested without DNA. This CDR3 spans 16 amino acids. The V gene's germline CDR1 is SGHTA and CDR2 FQGTGA. CDR3 residues: CASSLTGLGGGETQYF.

The V gene is TRBV4-1, the J gene TRBJ2-1; absent DNA, TCRdb's TRBD2 call cannot be checked. CDR1 is MGHRA, CDR2 YSYEKL, per germline. This CDR3 has 18 amino acids. The CDR3 protein is CASSPSGLAGGGYNEQFF.

The gene calls are TRBV12-3 or TRBV12-4 and TRBJ2-2; TCRdb lists TRBD2, though no DNA is available to test this call. There are 15 residues in the CDR3. The CDR3 region is CASRGGLTNTGELFF.

The chain employs TRBV27 and TRBJ2-1; without DNA, the TCRdb call of TRBD2 cannot be checked. Per the germline V gene, CDR1 is MNHEY and CDR2 is SMNVEV (reference sequence). The CDR3 covers 14 residues. CDR3: CASSLGPRSNEQFF.

The rearrangement links TRBV11-2 to TRBJ2-1; lacking DNA, the TRBD2 call made by TCRdb goes unchecked. Germline V CDR1 and CDR2: SGHAT, FQNNGV. The CDR3 totals 13 residues. CDR3 residues: CASSPAGGVEQFF.

The chain recombines TRBV7-3 with TRBJ2-5; TCRdb's D call of TRBD2 is untestable without DNA. Germline assignment: CDR1 SGHTA and CDR2 FQGTGA. The length of the CDR3 is 15 residues. The CDR3 here is CASSLGGLAGETQYF. The full variable domain, in which reference TRBV7-3 and TRBJ2-5 provide the parts outside the CDR3, is GAGVSQTPSNKVTEKGKYVELRCDPISGHTALYWYRQSLGQGPEFLIYFQGTGAADDSGLPNDRFFAVRPEGSVSTLKIQRTERGDSAVYLCASSLGGLAGETQYFGPGTRLLVL.

The chain has TRBV7-9 and TRBJ2-3; as DNA is missing, the TRBD1 call by TCRdb cannot be tested. The CDR3 is made up of 15 amino acids. Germline V gene lookup returns CDR1 SEHNR and CDR2 FQNEAQ (reference sequence). The CDR3 loop is CASSLTQGVTDTQYF.